This is a list of T cell receptor beta chains from one sample in a study of radiotherapy plus CTLA-4 blockade in lung cancer. Clones were read by immunoSEQ multiplex PCR, and TCRdb kept only the in-frame ones, dropping some. The profile shows some 80,000 clones, approximately 80% of them singletons. The sample in question was peripheral blood, obtained from a patient treated with radiotherapy plus ipilimumab. The origin of the receptors is a human donor with non-small cell lung cancer who had stable disease on radiotherapy plus ipilimumab. Both conserved end residues are part of each CDR3. The D gene is left open where the match is weak. Not all rows give a size; the values are once, few, many and, for expanded clones, a class.

D	V	length	J	size	DNA	CDR3
TRBD2	TRBV29-1	14	TRBJ2-7	once	TGCAGCGTTGAAGTACCTAGCGGATCCTACGAGCAGTACTTC	CSVEVPSGSYEQYF
TRBD2	TRBV5-1	17	TRBJ2-1	-	TGCGCCAGCAGCCCGAACCCCATAGCGGGAGGACGGAATGAGCAGTTCTTC	CASSPNPIAGGRNEQFF
-	TRBV6-5	14	TRBJ1-4	-	TGTGCCAGCAGTTACTTACAGGGTAATGAAAAACTGTTTTTT	CASSYLQGNEKLFF
-	TRBV25-1	15	TRBJ2-5	-	TGTGCCAGCAGTGAAGGGGTCAGGGAAGGAGAGACCCAGTACTTC	CASSEGVREGETQYF
-	TRBV7-9	16	TRBJ2-5	-	TGTGCCAGCAGCTTAGGTGTGGGCGGCGCTCAAGAGACCCAGTACTTC	CASSLGVGGAQETQYF
TRBD1	TRBV5-1	14	TRBJ2-3	few	TGCGCCAGCAGCTTGACAGGGGTCGGAGATACGCAGTATTTT	CASSLTGVGDTQYF
-	TRBV28	14	TRBJ2-7	-	TGTGCCAGCAGTGCCAGGGGCCAACTCGACGAGCAGTACTTC	CASSARGQLDEQYF
TRBD1	TRBV28	15	TRBJ1-2	-	TGTGCCAGCAGTCAAGAGGGGGCGCGTAACTATGGCTACACCTTC	CASSQEGARNYGYTF
-	TRBV5-1	14	TRBJ2-7	-	TGCGCCAGCAGCTTGAACAGGCCAGAGGACGAGCAGTACTTC	CASSLNRPEDEQYF
TRBD1	TRBV5-1	14	TRBJ2-7	-	TGCGCCAGCGGATCCGGGACAGGGGGTTACGAGCAGTACTTC	CASGSGTGGYEQYF
-	TRBV11-2	15	TRBJ1-1	-	TGTGCCAGCAGCTTAGCTGGGGGCCCGAGGACTGAAGCTTTCTTT	CASSLAGGPRTEAFF
-	TRBV6-6	12	TRBJ2-3	few	TGTGCCAGCAGCCCCAGCTCAGATACGCAGTATTTT	CASSPSSDTQYF
TRBD1	TRBV7-6	13	TRBJ2-1	-	TGTGCCAGCAGCCGTCGACAGGGGAATGAGCAGTTCTTC	CASSRRQGNEQFF
-	TRBV6-1	13	TRBJ1-5	-	TGTGCCAGCAGTGATAGCTTTGATCAGCCCCAGCATTTT	CASSDSFDQPQHF
-	TRBV6-1	14	TRBJ1-5	-	TGTGCCAGCAGTGAAGCGGGAAGCAATCAGCCCCAGCATTTT	CASSEAGSNQPQHF
-	TRBV30	12	TRBJ2-7	-	TGTGCCTGGAGTGTACTCCCCAGGGAGCAGTACTTC	CAWSVLPREQYF
-	TRBV28	14	TRBJ1-5	-	TGTGCCAGCAGTTTTTACGGGGAAAGGCAGCCCCAGCATTTT	CASSFYGERQPQHF
TRBD1	TRBV6-6	12	TRBJ1-2	-	TGTGCCAGCAGTAAGGACAGGGATGGCTACACCTTC	CASSKDRDGYTF
TRBD1	TRBV19	13	TRBJ2-7	-	TGTGCCAGTAGTCCGGACAGGGCCTACGAGCAGTACTTC	CASSPDRAYEQYF
-	TRBV5-1	11	TRBJ2-7	-	TGCGCCAGCAGTACGGATGCCGAGCAGTACTTC	CASSTDAEQYF
-	TRBV15	14	TRBJ1-1	-	TGTGCCACCAGCAGAGCTTGGGCGTCGGGTGAAGCTTTCTTT	CATSRAWASGEAFF
TRBD2	TRBV7-3	15	TRBJ2-1	-	TGTGCCAGCAGCTTAACAGCGGGAGGTCAGGGTGAGCAGTTCTTC	CASSLTAGGQGEQFF
TRBD1	TRBV5-1	16	TRBJ1-1	-	TGCGCCAGCAGCCCACGGACAGGGGAGGGGGGCACTGAAGCTTTCTTT	CASSPRTGEGGTEAFF
-	TRBV11-3	15	TRBJ2-3	-	TGTGCCAGCAGCGCCGGGACACTTATCGGGGATACGCAGTATTTT	CASSAGTLIGDTQYF
TRBD1	TRBV5-1	17	TRBJ1-5	-	TGCGCCAGCAGTCCGGGACAGGGGACTCATAGCAATCAGCCCCAGCATTTT	CASSPGQGTHSNQPQHF
-	TRBV27	15	TRBJ2-7	-	TGTGCCAGCAGTTTAATGGGGGGGCTTACTCACGAGCAGTACTTC	CASSLMGGLTHEQYF
-	TRBV6-5	13	TRBJ1-5	-	TGTGCCAGCAGTTCAACAGGGAATCAGCCCCAGCATTTT	CASSSTGNQPQHF
TRBD1	TRBV29-1	15	TRBJ2-7	-	TGCAGCGCCATCGGGGAAGGACAGGGTGGCTACGAGCAGTACTTC	CSAIGEGQGGYEQYF
-	TRBV5-4	16	TRBJ1-1	-	TGTGCCAGCAGCTTGGGCGGGGTCGGCAAGAACACTGAAGCTTTCTTT	CASSLGGVGKNTEAFF
TRBD1	TRBV27	16	TRBJ2-7	-	TGTGCCAGCAGTTCCCCGGGGACAGGACCCTCCTACGAGCAGTACTTC	CASSSPGTGPSYEQYF
TRBD1	TRBV5-4	14	TRBJ1-4	-	TGTGCCAGCAGCAAGGACAGGGTGAATGAAAAACTGTTTTTT	CASSKDRVNEKLFF
-	TRBV15	15	TRBJ2-7	-	TGTGCCACCAGGATAGGGCCCTCTCCCGGGGACGAGCAGTACTTC	CATRIGPSPGDEQYF
TRBD1	TRBV19	15	TRBJ1-2	once	TGTGCCAGTAGTATAGCCGGGACAGGGGACTATGGCTACACCTTC	CASSIAGTGDYGYTF
-	TRBV10-3	14	TRBJ1-1	few	TGTGCCATCAGTTTTGACAGCTTAGGCACTGAAGCTTTCTTT	CAISFDSLGTEAFF
-	TRBV7-9	13	TRBJ2-1	once	TGTGCCAGCAGCTGGGACTTCGAGGGTGAGCAGTTCTTC	CASSWDFEGEQFF
-	TRBV11-2	19	TRBJ2-6	-	TGTGCCAGCAGATCCAGAGGAGAATCGGGCCTCTCTGGGGCCAACGTCCTGACTTTC	CASRSRGESGLSGANVLTF
TRBD1	TRBV6-1	19	TRBJ1-6	-	TGTGCCAGCAGTGAAAGCCTCTGGGAGGGGGCGTTGGGGAATTCACCCCTCCACTTT	CASSESLWEGALGNSPLHF
TRBD1	TRBV6-6	15	TRBJ2-5	-	TGTGCCAGCAGCCCCTGGACAGGGAACCTGGAGACCCAGTACTTC	CASSPWTGNLETQYF
-	TRBV7-9	14	TRBJ1-2	-	TGTGCCAGCAGCTTCAGACAGGTGGACTATGGCTACACCTTC	CASSFRQVDYGYTF
-	TRBV19	13	TRBJ1-5	-	TGTGCCAGTAGTTTGGGTAGCAATCAGCCCCAGCATTTT	CASSLGSNQPQHF
-	TRBV18	14	TRBJ2-5	once	TGTGCCAGCTCCTTGGAGACACTCCCGGGGGCCCAGTACTTC	CASSLETLPGAQYF
TRBD1	TRBV19	14	TRBJ1-5	few	TGTGCCAGTAGTATAGGGACAGGTCATCAGCCCCAGCATTTT	CASSIGTGHQPQHF
-	TRBV27	14	TRBJ1-6	few	TGTGCCAGCAGCCCAACAGCTGATAATTCACCCCTCCACTTT	CASSPTADNSPLHF
-	TRBV9	15	TRBJ1-3	-	TGTGCCAGCAGCGTAGCTGTACACTCTGGAAACACCATATATTTT	CASSVAVHSGNTIYF
-	TRBV5-4	15	TRBJ2-1	-	TGTGCCAGCAGCTTTGCCGGGGGTTTGGGCAATGAGCAGTTCTTC	CASSFAGGLGNEQFF
TRBD2	TRBV27	15	TRBJ2-7	-	TGTGCCAGCAGTCCACAAGGACTAGCACCTCTCGAGCAGTACTTC	CASSPQGLAPLEQYF
TRBD1	TRBV7-6	16	TRBJ2-7	-	TGTGCCAGCAGCTTAGCGTCGGGGACAGGGAACTACGAGCAGTACTTC	CASSLASGTGNYEQYF
-	TRBV10-2	11	TRBJ2-7	-	TGCGCCAGCAGCCGACAGTACGAGCAGTACTTC	CASSRQYEQYF
TRBD1	TRBV28	15	TRBJ2-3	once	TGTGCCAGCAGCAAGATGCCCACAGGGGTAAATACGCAGTATTTT	CASSKMPTGVNTQYF
-	TRBV7-8	15	TRBJ2-2	-	TGTGCCAGCAGCATACACAGGGAGGTTCCCGGGGAGCTGTTTTTT	CASSIHREVPGELFF
-	TRBV21-1	15	TRBJ1-6	-	TGTGCCAGCAGCAAAGTACGGGGGCGCCGGTCACCCCTCCACTTT	CASSKVRGRRSPLHF